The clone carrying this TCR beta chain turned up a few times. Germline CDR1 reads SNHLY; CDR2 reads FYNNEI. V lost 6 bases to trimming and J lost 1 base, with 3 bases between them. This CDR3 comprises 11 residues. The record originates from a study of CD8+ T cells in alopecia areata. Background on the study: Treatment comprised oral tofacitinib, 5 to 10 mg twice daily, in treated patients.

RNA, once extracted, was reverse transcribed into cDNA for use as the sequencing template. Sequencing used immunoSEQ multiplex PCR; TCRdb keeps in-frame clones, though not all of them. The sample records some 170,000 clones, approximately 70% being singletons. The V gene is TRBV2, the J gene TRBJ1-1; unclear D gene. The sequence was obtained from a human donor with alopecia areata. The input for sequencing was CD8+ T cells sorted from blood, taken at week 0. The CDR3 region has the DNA TGTGCCAGCAGAGAGAACACTGAAGCTTTCTTT. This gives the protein CASRENTEAFF.